This paragraph covers one T cell receptor (beta chain) sequence. The antigen remains unidentified. TCR beta CDR3 regions were amplified from RNA. The HTBI primer set was used in a first-round RT-PCR of the TCR CDR3. TCRdb passed the multiplex PCR reads through MiXCR, listing each CDR3 protein once. Of under 350,000 distinct CDR3 sequences listed, around 23% are singletons. Germline V gene data show CDR1 as GTSNPN and CDR2 as SVGIG (reference sequence). CDR3 length equals 14 residues. The ends were cut back, 3 bases at V and 0 bases at J, with 10 bases in the middle. The data stem from a study of T cells in Graves' hyperthyroidism and ophthalmopathy. Study-level background: Peripheral blood was collected at initial diagnosis, before any treatment.

General study findings and limits: Most clonotypes that expanded in the thyroid above 0.001 also showed up in blood. Through a model of 13 V-J features, ophthalmopathy was separated from stable hyperthyroidism.

The sequenced material came from blood. The genes are TRBV30 and TRBJ2-3; D is ambiguous. The sequence came from a woman aged 45-60 years with Graves' hyperthyroidism. CDR3 sequence (DNA): TGTGCCTGGAGCTTACAGACTAGCACAGATACGCAGTATTTT. Residues: CAWSLQTSTDTQYF.